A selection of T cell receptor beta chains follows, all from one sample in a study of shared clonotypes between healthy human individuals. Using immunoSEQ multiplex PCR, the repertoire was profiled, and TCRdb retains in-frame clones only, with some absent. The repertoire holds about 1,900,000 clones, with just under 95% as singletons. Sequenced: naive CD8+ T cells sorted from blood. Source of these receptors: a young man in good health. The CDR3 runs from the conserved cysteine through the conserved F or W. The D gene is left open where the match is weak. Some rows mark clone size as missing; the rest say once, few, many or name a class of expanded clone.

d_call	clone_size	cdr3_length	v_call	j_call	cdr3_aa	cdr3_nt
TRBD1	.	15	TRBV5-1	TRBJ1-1	CASSWTGQGDTEAFF	TGCGCCAGCAGCTGGACAGGACAGGGGGACACTGAAGCTTTCTTT
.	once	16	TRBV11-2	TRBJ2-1	CASSLDEIGSYNEQFF	TGTGCCAGCAGCTTAGATGAGATCGGATCCTACAATGAGCAGTTCTTC
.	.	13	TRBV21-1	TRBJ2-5	CASSTSEGETQYF	TGTGCCAGCAGCACCTCTGAGGGGGAGACCCAGTACTTC
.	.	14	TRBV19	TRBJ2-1	CASKIVSSYNEQFF	TGTGCCAGTAAAATCGTAAGCTCCTACAATGAGCAGTTCTTC
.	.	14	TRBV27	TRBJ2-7	CASSSTGYSYEQYF	TGTGCCAGCAGTTCTACAGGGTACTCCTACGAGCAGTACTTC
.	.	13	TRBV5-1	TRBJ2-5	CASSSQGQETQYF	TGCGCCAGCAGCTCGCAGGGACAAGAGACCCAGTACTTC
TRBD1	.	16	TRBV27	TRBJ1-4	CASSAQGVSTNEKLFF	TGTGCCAGCAGTGCTCAGGGGGTTTCAACTAATGAAAAACTGTTTTTT
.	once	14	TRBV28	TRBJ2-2	CASSASGGTGELFF	TGTGCCAGCAGTGCCTCGGGCGGCACCGGGGAGCTGTTTTTT
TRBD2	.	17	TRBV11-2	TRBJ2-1	CASSLAIAGATYNEQFF	TGTGCCAGCAGCTTAGCTATAGCGGGGGCCACCTACAATGAGCAGTTCTTC
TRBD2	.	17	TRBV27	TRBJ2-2	CASSLPGLAGSSGELFF	TGTGCCAGCAGTTTACCCGGACTAGCGGGAAGTTCCGGGGAGCTGTTTTTT
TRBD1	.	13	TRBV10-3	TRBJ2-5	CAIGQGARETQYF	TGTGCCATCGGCCAGGGGGCCAGGGAGACCCAGTACTTC
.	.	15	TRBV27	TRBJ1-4	CASSFPTGSNEKLFF	TGTGCCAGCAGTTTTCCGACAGGTTCTAATGAAAAACTGTTTTTT
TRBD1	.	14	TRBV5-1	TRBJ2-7	CASSLGTGLYEQYF	TGCGCCAGCAGCTTGGGGACAGGGCTCTACGAGCAGTACTTC
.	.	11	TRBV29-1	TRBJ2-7	CSVEDGGLQYF	TGCAGCGTTGAAGATGGTGGACTTCAGTACTTC
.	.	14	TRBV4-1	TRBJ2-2	CASSRALNTGELFF	TGCGCCAGCAGCCGAGCACTTAACACCGGGGAGCTGTTTTTT
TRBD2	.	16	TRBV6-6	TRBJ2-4	CASSSFSGTNKNIQYF	TGTGCCAGCAGTTCATTTTCGGGGACTAACAAAAACATTCAGTACTTC
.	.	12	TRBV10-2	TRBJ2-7	CASGRGTGEQYF	TGCGCCAGCGGTCGGGGCACGGGCGAGCAGTACTTC